The subject of this entry is one T cell receptor (beta chain). Its antigen remains unidentified. The record has no base qualities; no much larger clone is one base away. The entire isolated RNA was reverse transcribed using the High Capacity cDNA Reverse Transcription Kit, and thus expressed TCRB transcripts were sequenced. Naive, central memory and regulatory T cell samples underwent deep immunoSEQ sequencing, averaging approximately 3.5 million total reads per sample. Sorted cells were lysed in RLT buffer and RNA was extracted with DNase-treated RNeasy Micro or Mini kits, depending on cell number. To prevent cross-contamination, every cell subset was processed on its own, while patient and healthy donor samples were processed together. TCRB sequences were amplified from cDNA with the immunoSEQ multiplex PCR, producing 87-bp fragments spanning the CDR3 region. Sequencing of the amplicons was performed on the Illumina HiSeq platform. Per the authors' processing: PCR bias was corrected computationally using synthetic template baselines, and reads within Hamming distance 2 were collapsed, with unmergeable singletons discarded. By aligning reads against IMGT, V, D and J genes, CDR3 length, and insertions or deletions at six rearrangement sites were assigned. Within each subset, clonotype counts were normalized to the number of sorted cells before true diversity and Gini coefficients were calculated with the tcR R package. Repertoire sharing was quantified using the overlap coefficient calculated on TCRB nucleotide sequences. As a proxy for the pre-selection repertoire, out-of-frame TCRB sequences from naive cells were analyzed. TCRdb mirrors the immuneACCESS table, restricted to in-frame sequences. Some clones are absent from its copies; in checked studies, under half trace to an unresolved V gene, and the reason for the others is unknown. V and J calls and clone size are those listed in that table; D and trimming were worked out from the DNA. Recorded for this sample are 150,000 to 200,000 clones; roughly 60% of them occurred a single time. The ten largest clones add up to about 0.1% of the sample.

The sample originates from a study of beta chain features in type 1 diabetes (dated 2018 in TCRdb). Regarding the complete study: Mean age, gender distribution, total cell number and subset yield did not differ between patients and healthy donors. A total of 90 million to 120 million sorted cells were examined across all samples, and a strong correlation was observed between cell number per subset and RNA yield. The study compared TCRB repertoires of sorted circulating CD4+ T cell subsets between recently diagnosed type 1 diabetes patients and matched healthy donors. Naive and central memory subsets were obtained from all 30 or so donors, but regulatory and stem cell-like memory subsets were isolated from only 8 patients and about 8 healthy donors. The research as a whole found: Sequencing cDNA rather than genomic DNA could over-represent highly expressing activated cells, although activation and CD3 levels did not differ between groups. PCR may preferentially amplify shorter templates, but because patient and control samples were amplified and corrected together, any resulting skew would affect both groups equally. A moderate but significant shortening of TCRB CDR3 length was observed in type 1 diabetes patients in all four CD4+ subsets. Because small numbers of individuals were included in the HLA sub-analyses, any influence of HLA type on TCRB rearrangement was left unresolved. At VDJ recombination sites, patients with type 1 diabetes made fewer insertions and deleted more nucleotides, a pattern implying thymic rearrangement abnormalities. Naive, central memory and regulatory TCRB repertoires appeared to be more similar among patients than among healthy donors.

V loses 1 base at its end and J loses 4 bases; junction bases beyond the gene matches: 3. From its cysteine to its phenylalanine, the CDR3 spans 14 amino acids. The only DNA kept is the CDR3, 42 bases in frame from the first base. CDR1 MDHEN and CDR2 SYDVKM are derived from the germline V gene. Each donor gave one peripheral blood draw, about 110 mL on average, collected into heparinised tubes. A BD FACSAria II and a panel including CD45RO, CCR7, CD25, CD127, CD95 and CD27 were used to sort naive, central memory, regulatory and stem cell-like memory CD4+ T cells. Purity was above 98% for every sorted population. Right away, PBMCs were isolated by Lymphoprep density gradient centrifugation and were stained directly, with no culture step. To minimize batch effects, samples were stained and sorted in pairs, one healthy donor with one patient per experiment.

This TCR was sampled from a man between 25 and 39 years old with type 1 diabetes. The sample comprised naive CD4+ T cells from blood. What the cell subset or site label conveys for this sample: true naive CD4+ T cells. The chain links TRBV28 with TRBJ1-2; 7 nucleotides in the junction match TRBD1. The CDR3 has the sequence CASSLFRTGYGYTF. The DNA is TGTGCCAGCAGTTTATTCCGGACAGGCTATGGCTACACCTTC.